The 11 T cell receptor beta chains given below trace back to one sample, sequenced in a study of cytomegalovirus exposure and HLA in healthy donors. The primer mix had 60 Vbeta and 13 Jbeta primers. Profiled with immunoSEQ multiplex PCR; TCRdb holds only in-frame clones, not every one. The sample shows approximately 42,000 clones, 81% of them seen only once. Material: PBMCs. The receptors derive from a middle-aged man in good health and CMV-seronegative.

The chain joins TRBV28 to TRBJ2-7; 7 bases are shared with TRBD2. Germline CDR1 reads MDHEN; CDR2 reads SYDVKM. The trim removed 3 bases at V and 5 bases at J, leaving 7 bases unmatched. CDR3 size: 14 residues. The CDR3 protein is CASSLSGGRDEQYF. The CDR3 DNA reads TGTGCCAGCAGTTTGTCCGGTGGGAGGGACGAGCAGTACTTC.

This clone was seen a few times. This sequence joins TRBV18 and TRBJ2-4; 8 positions agree with TRBD1. The junction had 14 bases not matched to a gene; V was cut back by 3 bases and J by 1 base. The CDR3 extends over 19 amino acids. Germline lookup yields CDR1 KGHSH and CDR2 LQKENI. CDR3 sequence reads: CASSPPRQGSDSAKNIQYF. CDR3 bases: TGTGCCAGCTCACCGCCTCGACAGGGGTCGGATTCGGCCAAAAACATTCAGTACTTC.

This clone was seen once. The chain employs TRBV4-3 and TRBJ2-3; D unresolved. CDR1 and CDR2 from the germline V gene are LGHNA and YSLEER. The CDR3 is 15 amino acids. The ends were cut back, 2 bases at V and 3 bases at J, with 12 bases in the middle. The CDR3 coding sequence is TGCGCCAGCAGCCAAACCCAAACCGGGACAGATACGCAGTATTTT. This translates into CASSQTQTGTDTQYF.

This chain links TRBV11-2 with TRBJ2-5; TRBD2 is a possible D gene (6 bases). The CDR3 runs 15 residues. Germline V gene lookup returns CDR1 SGHAT and CDR2 FQNNGV. The V gene lost 1 base and the J gene lost 5 bases, with 14 bases spanning the gap. The CDR3: CASSLGGVGVETQYF. The CDR3 nucleotides are TGTGCCAGCAGCTTAGGGGGGGTGGGGGTGGAGACCCAGTACTTC. Together with reference TRBV11-2 and TRBJ2-5, the CDR3 gives the full variable domain: EAGVAQSPRYKIIEKRQSVAFWCNPISGHATLYWYQQILGQGPKLLIQFQNNGVVDDSQLPKDRFSAERLKGVDSTLKIQPAKLEDSAVYLCASSLGGVGVETQYFGPGTRLLVL.

The chain combines TRBV7-3 with TRBJ2-5; maybe TRBD1 (6 bases). The ends were cut back, 5 bases at V and 5 bases at J, with 21 bases in the middle. This CDR3 spans 16 amino acids. Germline CDR1 and CDR2: SGHTA and FQGTGA. This CDR3 reads CASSPGMGAGLETQYF. Here the CDR3 DNA reads TGTGCCAGCAGCCCGGGTATGGGGGCAGGTTTGGAGACCCAGTACTTC.

The chain is built from TRBV23-1 and TRBJ2-7; D is uncertain. TRBV23-1 is sorted into the ORF group, with uncertain function. CDR3 length: 12 amino acids. With 9 bases removed from V and 2 bases from J, the gap between germline ends came to 11 bases. CDR3 residues: CASSPLTYEQYF. The CDR3 nucleotides are TGCGCCAGTAGCCCACTAACCTACGAGCAGTACTTC.

The CDR3 protein is CASSLAWGGNGYTF. Here the CDR3 DNA reads TGCGCCAGCAGCTTGGCTTGGGGAGGGAATGGCTACACCTTC. This chain links TRBV5-1 with TRBJ1-2, with unresolved D. The CDR3 runs 14 residues. CDR1 SGHRS and CDR2 YFSETQ come from the germline V gene. Trimming removed 0 bases from V and 6 bases from J, with 12 bases in between.

This chain joins TRBV2 and TRBJ2-5, with a tentative D call TRBD1 (5 bases). The CDR3 runs 13 residues. V dropped 0 bases and J dropped 3 bases, with 5 bases sitting between them. Looked up from germline, CDR1 is SNHLY and CDR2 is FYNNEI. CDR3 nucleotide sequence: TGTGCCAGCAGTGAAGCAGGGGAAGAGACCCAGTACTTC. Translated, it gives CASSEAGEETQYF.

V usage is TRBV7-6 and J usage is TRBJ2-5; tentative D call: TRBD2 (7 bases). The germline V and J ends were trimmed by 5 bases and 5 bases, with 15 bases remaining between them. The CDR3 has 14 residues. Germline lookup yields CDR1 SGHVS and CDR2 FNYEAQ. The CDR3: CASSGGGSRETQYF. CDR3 bases: TGTGCCAGCAGCGGGGGGGGCTCGAGGGAGACCCAGTACTTC.

The gene calls are TRBV5-1 and TRBJ2-5; D is possibly TRBD2 (7 bases). Trimming shortened V by 2 bases and J by 5 bases, and 13 bases separated the two germline ends. The CDR3 extends over 14 amino acids. Germline CDR1 SGHRS, CDR2 YFSETQ. The CDR3 sequence is CASSLDRRGETQYF. For the CDR3, the DNA is TGCGCCAGCAGCTTAGACAGGCGGGGGGAGACCCAGTACTTC.

CDR3: CASSTPGQREAFF. Here the CDR3 DNA reads TGTGCCAGCAGCACCCCGGGACAGCGTGAAGCTTTCTTT. The chain links TRBV5-6 to TRBJ1-1; 7 bases fit TRBD1. Germline CDR1 SGHDT, CDR2 YYEEEE. Trimming cost V 4 bases and J 7 bases; bases outside gene matches: 7. The CDR3 is made up of 13 amino acids.